Shown below are 10 T cell receptor beta chains from a single sample sequenced in a study of T-cell memory formation after mild COVID-19. One entry per CDR3 protein, called by TCRdb with MiXCR from the 5' RACE reads. The sample shows a few hundred thousand distinct CDR3 sequences, around 21% of them seen only once. The sample comprised PBMCs or a T cell subset sorted from them (not recorded which). The receptors stem from an adult woman who had mild COVID-19 (a few samples of this study predate the infection). Cell type and time point are not known.

The CDR3 nucleotides are TGTGCCAGCAGCTCCCCCTCGAGGGGAGGAGGCCGGCAAGCCGAGCAGTACTTC. The encoded protein is CASSSPSRGGGRQAEQYF. The chain joins TRBV7-2 to TRBJ2-7, with TRBD2 as a possible D gene (6 bases). The V and J ends lost 4 bases and 6 bases respectively, with 28 bases between them. CDR3 length: 18 amino acids. Per the germline V gene, CDR1 is SGHTA and CDR2 is FQGNSA.

This clonotype was picked up a small number of times. V usage is TRBV6-2 or TRBV6-3 and J usage is TRBJ1-1; no clear D gene. V was pared by 2 bases and J by 5 bases, with 6 bases between. This CDR3 is 12 amino acids long. The germline gives CDR1 MNHEY, CDR2 SVGEGT. For the CDR3, the DNA is TGTGCCAGCAGTTACGAGGAAACTGAAGCTTTCTTT. Translation: CASSYEETEAFF.

This clonotype was picked up a small number of times. This rearrangement joins TRBV4-1 to TRBJ2-3, with unresolved D. The CDR3 runs 15 residues. With 4 bases removed from V and 0 bases from J, the gap between germline ends came to 11 bases. Germline V lookup: CDR1 MGHRA, CDR2 YSYEKL. CDR3 nucleotides: TGCGCCAGCAGCCGAACTGAAACTAGCACAGATACGCAGTATTTT. It codes for CASSRTETSTDTQYF.

In its sample, this clonotype was seen a few times. This chain joins TRBV11-2 and TRBJ2-3; no reliable D call. Per the germline V gene, CDR1 is SGHAT and CDR2 is FQNNGV. CDR3 length: 16 amino acids. The ends were cut back, 1 base at V and 2 bases at J, with 13 bases in the middle. The CDR3 loop reads CASSLGHFRATDTQYF. The CDR3 DNA is TGTGCCAGCAGCTTAGGTCACTTCAGAGCCACAGATACGCAGTATTTT. Combining the CDR3 with reference TRBV11-2 and TRBJ2-3 gives the whole variable domain EAGVAQSPRYKIIEKRQSVAFWCNPISGHATLYWYQQILGQGPKLLIQFQNNGVVDDSQLPKDRFSAERLKGVDSTLKIQPAKLEDSAVYLCASSLGHFRATDTQYFGPGTRLTVL.

V usage is TRBV7-7 and J usage is TRBJ2-6; D gene uncertain. V gave up 5 bases and J gave up 2 bases, with 7 bases separating them. Germline assignment: CDR1 SSHAT and CDR2 FNYEAQ (reference sequence). CDR3 length: 14 residues. The CDR3 spells CASSPAAGANVLTF. CDR3 DNA sequence: TGTGCCAGCAGCCCCGCGGCTGGGGCCAACGTCCTGACTTTC. Full variable domain (remainder filled in from reference TRBV7-7 and TRBJ2-6): GAGVSQSPRYKVTKRGQDVTLRCDPISSHATLYWYQQALGQGPEFLTYFNYEAQPDKSGLPSDRFSAERPEGSISTLTIQRTEQRDSAMYRCASSPAAGANVLTFGAGSRLTVL.

This clonotype was observed a few times. V usage is TRBV28 and J usage is TRBJ1-5, with 8 bases matching TRBD1. This CDR3 has 16 residues. CDR1 and CDR2 (germline): MDHEN, SYDVKM. Germline trimming cut 7 bases from V and 4 bases from J; bases unmatched to any gene: 12. CDR3 bases: TGTGCCAGCAACCCTACAGGGGGGGGTCCTAATCAGCCCCAGCATTTT. Protein sequence: CASNPTGGGPNQPQHF.

The table lists this clonotype with a few counts. V usage is TRBV6-5 and J usage is TRBJ2-4, with 7 positions matching TRBD1. This CDR3 has 15 residues. V lost 0 bases, J lost 4 bases, and 3 bases stayed unmatched. Germline CDR1 MNHEY, CDR2 SVGAGI. The CDR3 sequence is CASSYSHRGKNIQYF. The CDR3 DNA reads as TGTGCCAGCAGTTACTCGCACAGGGGTAAAAACATTCAGTACTTC.

V usage is TRBV19 and J usage is TRBJ1-1, with D unresolved. V was trimmed by 3 bases and J by 1 base, leaving 12 bases between them. The CDR3 is 15 amino acids. Germline CDR1 and CDR2: LNHDA and SQIVND (reference sequence). The CDR3 sequence is CASSMVGQGNTEAFF. CDR3 nucleotide sequence: TGTGCCAGTAGTATGGTTGGGCAAGGGAACACTGAAGCTTTCTTT.

This chain joins TRBV24-1 and TRBJ2-3, with TRBD1 matching 7 bases. Germline CDR1 and CDR2: KGHDR and SFDVKD. With 4 bases clipped from V and 2 bases from J, the junction kept 8 bases outside the gene matches. The CDR3 contains 16 residues. The chain's CDR3 is CATSDPTGPHTDTQYF. The CDR3 DNA reads as TGTGCCACCAGTGACCCGACAGGGCCCCACACAGATACGCAGTATTTT.

The chain links TRBV7-2 to TRBJ2-7; the D is unclear. CDR3 length: 17 amino acids. Germline V gives CDR1 SGHTA, CDR2 FQGNSA. V dropped 1 base and J dropped 4 bases, with 20 bases sitting between them. CDR3 nucleotide sequence: TGTGCCAGCAGCTTAGTCGTCGGGCCTAAGATGGGGTACGAGCAGTACTTC. Translation gives CASSLVVGPKMGYEQYF. Together with reference TRBV7-2 and TRBJ2-7, the CDR3 gives the full variable domain: GAGVSQSPSNKVTEKGKDVELRCDPISGHTALYWYRQSLGQGLEFLIYFQGNSAPDKSGLPSDRFSAERTGGSVSTLTIQRTQQEDSAVYLCASSLVVGPKMGYEQYFGPGTRLTVT.